This record concerns one TCR beta chain sequence. There are 16 residues in the CDR3. Germline CDR1 LNHNV, CDR2 YYDKDF (reference sequence). V lost 0 bases and J 10 bases, leaving 19 bases between the germline ends. Sequencing of TCR beta, carried out with a high-throughput approach, was applied to CD8+ and CD4+ T cells from the blood. The data were taken from a study of CD8 T cells in Susac syndrome. A quantity of roughly 0.5 to 1 ug RNA underwent reverse transcription using random hexamers. immunoSEQ multiplex PCR amplified TCR beta CDR3 across 54 Vbeta, 13 Jbeta. TCRdb independently ran MiXCR on the immunoSEQ multiplex PCR reads; one entry per CDR3 protein. The sample holds 250,000 to 350,000 distinct CDR3 sequences, about 91% seen once.

The V and J genes are TRBV15 and TRBJ2-1; TRBD2 is a possible D gene (6 bases). Sequencing input: CD4+ T cells from PBMCs. This TCR was sampled from a human donor with multiple sclerosis. In nucleotides, the CDR3 is TGTGCCACCAGCAGAGAGCGGGACTCCTCCATGGGGGAGCAGTTCTTC. Encoded protein: CATSRERDSSMGEQFF.